This is a list of T cell receptor beta chains from one sample in a study of OX40 agonist ivuxolimab in advanced cancers. Only in-frame clones appear in the TCRdb table, and some are missing; sequencing was by immunoSEQ multiplex PCR. The data show about 64,000 clones, with around 84% seen just once and roughly 2.3% held by the top ten. The source material was CD4+ or CD8+ T cells sorted from blood, sampled in a trial of the OX40 agonist ivuxolimab. These receptor sequences come from an adult with an advanced solid tumor such as melanoma, head and neck, liver or kidney cancer. CDR3s include the opening cysteine and the closing phenylalanine or tryptophan. Fields, in order: J gene, D gene, V gene, clone size, CDR3 protein, CDR3 DNA. A D gene is named only where the DNA matches it firmly. Size is stated for part of the rows, as once, few or many counts, or as a class when the clone is expanded.

J gene: TRBJ2-1; D gene: NA; V gene: TRBV19; clone size: NA; CDR3 protein: CASSIGPLGNEQFF; CDR3 DNA: TGTGCCAGTAGTATAGGGCCCCTAGGGAATGAGCAGTTCTTC
J gene: TRBJ1-6; D gene: NA; V gene: TRBV27; clone size: few; CDR3 protein: CASSFDSSSYNSPLHF; CDR3 DNA: TGTGCCAGCAGTTTCGACAGCAGCTCCTATAATTCACCCCTCCACTTT
J gene: TRBJ1-4; D gene: NA; V gene: TRBV11-1; clone size: NA; CDR3 protein: CASSLGAGEKLFF; CDR3 DNA: TGTGCCAGCAGCTTAGGAGCAGGAGAAAAACTGTTTTTT
J gene: TRBJ2-2; D gene: NA; V gene: TRBV6-6; clone size: NA; CDR3 protein: CASSQGGELFF; CDR3 DNA: TGTGCCAGCAGTCAGGGGGGGGAGCTGTTTTTT
J gene: TRBJ1-2; D gene: TRBD1; V gene: TRBV18; clone size: NA; CDR3 protein: CASSHAGQGRGYTF; CDR3 DNA: TGTGCCAGCTCACACGCGGGACAGGGAAGAGGCTACACCTTC
J gene: TRBJ1-1; D gene: NA; V gene: TRBV4-3; clone size: NA; CDR3 protein: CASSQDRGLVAEAFF; CDR3 DNA: TGCGCCAGCAGCCAAGATCGGGGGCTGGTTGCTGAAGCTTTCTTT
J gene: TRBJ2-2; D gene: NA; V gene: TRBV19; clone size: NA; CDR3 protein: CASSTRGLANTGELFF; CDR3 DNA: TGTGCCAGTAGTACCAGGGGTCTCGCGAACACCGGGGAGCTGTTTTTT
J gene: TRBJ2-5; D gene: TRBD2; V gene: TRBV5-1; clone size: few; CDR3 protein: CASAGGLQETQYF; CDR3 DNA: TGCGCCAGTGCGGGGGGACTACAAGAGACCCAGTACTTC
J gene: TRBJ2-3; D gene: TRBD2; V gene: TRBV19; clone size: NA; CDR3 protein: CASNIGASGIWDTQYF; CDR3 DNA: TGTGCCAGTAACATCGGGGCTAGCGGGATATGGGATACGCAGTATTTT
J gene: TRBJ2-3; D gene: NA; V gene: TRBV30; clone size: NA; CDR3 protein: CAWFRGATDTQYF; CDR3 DNA: TGTGCCTGGTTCAGGGGGGCCACAGATACGCAGTATTTT
J gene: TRBJ2-7; D gene: NA; V gene: TRBV7-2; clone size: NA; CDR3 protein: CASSYGTSLDF; CDR3 DNA: TGTGCCAGCAGCTATGGGACTTCCCTCGACTTC
J gene: TRBJ2-4; D gene: NA; V gene: TRBV7-2; clone size: NA; CDR3 protein: CASSLGWGKNIQYF; CDR3 DNA: TGTGCCAGCAGCTTAGGTTGGGGGAAAAACATTCAGTACTTC